Following are 30 T cell receptor beta chains from one sample sequenced in a study of blood T cell repertoires in COVID-19. Generated by immunoSEQ multiplex PCR, the TCRdb table keeps only in-frame clones and is missing some. The data hold just over 650,000 clones, with approximately 90% observed a single time. The sequenced sample was peripheral blood. These receptors were obtained from a woman between 18 and 29 years old with acute or convalescent COVID-19.

This chain connects TRBV10-2 to TRBJ1-1; D gene unclear. The germline V gene encodes CDR1 WSHSY and CDR2 SAAADI. The length of the CDR3 is 11 residues. Trimming took 3 bases from V and 7 from J, leaving 6 bases between them. CDR3 residues: CASSDYSEAFF. The CDR3 nucleotides are TGCGCCAGCAGTGATTACAGTGAAGCTTTCTTT.

About this clone itself: Other DNA sequences in the same sample also yield this CDR3. The J gene is TRBJ1-2, the V gene TRBV6-5; 10 nucleotides match TRBD1. Germline V gene sequence: CDR1 MNHEY, CDR2 SVGAGI. V trimming: 2 bases; J trimming: 6 bases; junction bases outside the gene matches: 3. This CDR3 is 14 amino acids long. CDR3 nucleotide sequence: TGTGCCAGCAGTTACCTAGGACAGGGGGATGGCTACACCTTC. Residues: CASSYLGQGDGYTF.

This clone came up a few times. The V gene is TRBV3-1 (or the pseudogene TRBV3-2), the J gene TRBJ1-3, with TRBD1 as a possible D gene (5 bases). V was pared by 4 bases and J by 0 bases, with 13 bases between. The CDR3 has 16 amino acids. The germline V gene encodes CDR1 LGHDT and CDR2 YNNKEL (reference sequence). The CDR3 sequence is CASSPLDRVSGNTIYF. The CDR3 DNA sequence: TGTGCCAGCAGCCCCCTAGACAGAGTCTCTGGAAACACCATATATTTT.

The chain employs TRBV19 and TRBJ2-3; 7 bases agree with TRBD2. J lost 2 bases, V lost 3 bases, and 2 bases had no gene match. The CDR3 length is 14 residues. The germline V gene has CDR1 LNHDA and CDR2 SQIVND (reference sequence). CDR3 coding DNA: TGTGCCAGTAGTATCGGGGGGATCACAGATACGCAGTATTTT. Protein product: CASSIGGITDTQYF.

The rearrangement links TRBV5-6 to TRBJ1-5; 9 nucleotides agree with TRBD1. Unmatched junction bases numbered 8, after V lost 3 bases and J lost 4 bases. Germline assignment: CDR1 SGHDT and CDR2 YYEEEE. The CDR3 loop spans 16 amino acids. CDR3 sequence (DNA): TGTGCCAGCAGCTCCTTTTGGGACAGGGATAATCAGCCCCAGCATTTT. This translates into CASSSFWDRDNQPQHF.

The chain uses TRBV19 and TRBJ1-2; D possibly corresponds to TRBD1 (5 bases). V was trimmed by 3 bases and J by 2 bases, leaving 10 bases between them. The germline CDR1 and CDR2 sequences are LNHDA and SQIVND (reference sequence). The CDR3 totals 14 residues. This CDR3 is CASSIQGGNYGYTF. The DNA of the CDR3 is TGTGCCAGTAGTATTCAGGGCGGAAACTATGGCTACACCTTC.

This clone appeared a few times. The chain couples TRBV9 to TRBJ1-1; D unclear. CDR3 size: 17 residues. Trimming took 2 bases from V and 0 from J, leaving 17 bases between them. Germline CDR1 reads SGDLS; CDR2 reads YYNGEE. The CDR3 coding sequence is TGTGCCAGCAGCGTCGGGATGGGATCGCTCATGAACACTGAAGCTTTCTTT. Protein sequence: CASSVGMGSLMNTEAFF.

CDR3 sequence reads: CGATGGGAANIQYF. CDR3 DNA: TGCGGGGCTACGGGCGGGGGGGCTGCGAACATTCAGTACTTC. This sequence joins TRBV29-1 and TRBJ2-4, with 9 positions matching TRBD2. CDR3 length: 14 amino acids. Germline V CDR1 and CDR2: SQVTM, ANQGSEA. The full variable domain, in which reference TRBV29-1 and TRBJ2-4 provide the parts outside the CDR3, is SAVISQKPSRDICQRGTSLTIQCQVDSQVTMMFWYRQQPGQSLTLIATANQGSEATYESGFVIDKFPISRPNLTFSTLTVSNMSPEDSSIYLCGATGGGAANIQYFGAGTRLSVL.

The chain couples TRBV7-9 to TRBJ2-1, with 12 bases matching TRBD2. After removal of 4 bases from V and 4 bases from J, the junction contained 8 bases not matched to a gene. The length of the CDR3 is 17 residues. CDR1 and CDR2 from the germline V gene are SEHNR and FQNEAQ (reference sequence). The CDR3 DNA follows: TGTGCCAGCAGCTCACCGACTAGCGGGGGTTCTTACAATGAGCAGTTCTTC. Its translation: CASSSPTSGGSYNEQFF.

This chain joins TRBV6-5 and TRBJ1-1; the D is unclear. Germline CDR1 is MNHEY and CDR2 is SVGAGI. The CDR3 is made up of 14 amino acids. Trimming cost V 2 bases and J 7 bases, with 14 bases left between them. Written as DNA, the CDR3 is TGTGCCAGCAGTTACGAGAGGTACCGAAATGAAGCTTTCTTT. Encoded protein: CASSYERYRNEAFF.

The CDR3 reads CASSRGINSPLHF. Here the CDR3 DNA reads TGTGCCAGCTCCAGGGGGATTAATTCACCCCTCCACTTT. The V call is TRBV19, the J call TRBJ1-6; 7 nucleotides align to TRBD1. The germline V gene encodes CDR1 LNHDA and CDR2 SQIVND (reference sequence). This CDR3 has 13 amino acids. J gave up 6 bases and V 9 bases, and 5 bases lay outside the gene matches.

Of note for this clone: This sample also contains other DNA sequences that code for the same CDR3. V and J are TRBV12-3 or TRBV12-4 and TRBJ2-5, with no clear D. The CDR3 is made up of 11 amino acids. V lost 3 bases, J lost 5 bases, and 4 bases lay in between. The CDR3 sequence: CASSFGETQYF. The CDR3 DNA is TGTGCCAGCAGTTTCGGGGAGACCCAGTACTTC.

This clone was counted a single time. The chain is built from TRBV10-3 and TRBJ1-4; the D is unclear. Per the germline V gene, CDR1 is ENHRY and CDR2 is SYGVKD. This CDR3 region has 14 residues. Trimming took 0 bases from V and 8 from J, leaving 10 bases between them. The CDR3 sequence is CAISESRPEEKLFF. CDR3 nucleotides: TGTGCCATCAGTGAGTCGCGTCCGGAGGAAAAACTGTTTTTT.

This clone was picked up a small number of times. V usage is TRBV2 and J usage is TRBJ1-4, with no clear D. Germline CDR1 SNHLY, CDR2 FYNNEI. Between the trimmed V and J ends, which lost 4 bases and 7 bases, there was a span of 13 bases. The CDR3 totals 14 residues. In DNA, the CDR3 is TGTGCCAGCAGTGGGCGAGGGAAGGGTGAAAAACTGTTTTTT. It encodes CASSGRGKGEKLFF.

V gene TRBV7-3 combines with J gene TRBJ1-1, with 8 bases lining up with TRBD1. The CDR3 loop spans 13 amino acids. Germline V gene lookup returns CDR1 SGHTA and CDR2 FQGTGA. J lost 4 bases, V lost 5 bases, and 3 bases had no gene match. CDR3 DNA sequence: TGTGCCAGCAGCCACGGACAGGGCACTGAAGCTTTCTTT. Encoded protein: CASSHGQGTEAFF.

The rearrangement joins TRBV30 to TRBJ1-2, with D possibly being TRBD1 (5 bases). V dropped 1 base and J dropped 0 bases, with 12 bases sitting between them. The CDR3 is 15 amino acids. Germline CDR1 is GTSNPN and CDR2 is SVGIG (reference sequence). CDR3 loop: CAWSGGGHANYGYTF. CDR3 DNA: TGTGCCTGGAGTGGGGGCGGACACGCTAACTATGGCTACACCTTC.

The CDR3 DNA reads as TGTGCCAGCAGCCTGCGGACTAGCGGGGGCACCACAGATACGCAGTATTTT. Protein product: CASSLRTSGGTTDTQYF. The chain links TRBV7-6 to TRBJ2-3; TRBD2 matches at 13 bases. J gave up 2 bases and V 5 bases, and 7 bases lay outside the gene matches. This CDR3 has 17 amino acids. Germline CDR1 SGHVS, CDR2 FNYEAQ.

This clone has just a few counts. The gene calls are TRBV29-1 and TRBJ1-2, with 9 bases aligning to TRBD1. The CDR3 has 15 amino acids. J lost 3 bases, V lost 5 bases, and 10 bases had no gene match. Germline CDR1 reads SQVTM; CDR2 reads ANQGSEA. CDR3 nucleotides: TGCAGCGTTTATCAGCCGGGACAGGGCCACTATGGCTACACCTTC. Protein sequence: CSVYQPGQGHYGYTF.

The V call is TRBV5-5, the J call TRBJ2-7; 7 positions match TRBD2. The CDR3 runs to 15 residues. V was pared by 4 bases and J by 4 bases, with 11 bases of the junction left unmatched. Per the germline V gene, CDR1 is SGHKS and CDR2 is YYEKEE (reference sequence). The CDR3 loop reads CASSPRGDGFYEQYF. The CDR3, as DNA: TGTGCCAGCAGCCCCCGGGGGGACGGATTTTACGAGCAGTACTTC.

The rearrangement links TRBV7-2 to TRBJ2-1; 10 nucleotides agree with TRBD2. Trimming at V came to 5 bases and at J to 9 bases, leaving 7 bases not matched to a gene. This CDR3 has 14 amino acids. Germline V lookup: CDR1 SGHTA, CDR2 FQGNSA. In nucleotides, the CDR3 is TGTGCCAGCAGCCCAGCGGGGGGGCCGGGTGAGCAGTTCTTC. Its protein product is CASSPAGGPGEQFF. The full variable domain, rest sourced from reference TRBV7-2 and TRBJ2-1, is GAGVSQSPSNKVTEKGKDVELRCDPISGHTALYWYRQSLGQGLEFLIYFQGNSAPDKSGLPSDRFSAERTGGSVSTLTIQRTQQEDSAVYLCASSPAGGPGEQFFGPGTRLTVL.

The chain uses TRBV2 and TRBJ1-1; D possibly corresponds to TRBD1 (6 bases). Germline V gene data show CDR1 as SNHLY and CDR2 as FYNNEI. With 3 bases removed from V and 5 bases from J, the gap between germline ends came to 13 bases. This CDR3 contains 14 residues. DNA for the CDR3: TGTGCCAGCAGTGAGGGGGGGCCGATGACTGAAGCTTTCTTT. Translation: CASSEGGPMTEAFF.

V is TRBV15 and J is TRBJ1-2, with D perhaps matching TRBD1 (6 bases). Germline loops: CDR1 LNHNV, CDR2 YYDKDF (reference sequence). Trimming pared 3 bases from V and 3 bases from J, leaving 17 bases between. This CDR3 contains 16 residues. DNA of the CDR3: TGTGCCACCAGCAGTGTTGGGGGGGCTCATTACTATGGCTACACCTTC. Encoded protein: CATSSVGGAHYYGYTF. Full variable domain (remainder filled in from reference TRBV15 and TRBJ1-2): DAMVIQNPRYQVTQFGKPVTLSCSQTLNHNVMYWYQQKSSQAPKLLFHYYDKDFNNEADTPDNFQSRRPNTSFCFLDIRSPGLGDTAMYLCATSSVGGAHYYGYTFGSGTRLTVV.

Note on this clone: Other DNA sequences in the same sample also yield this CDR3. The chain recombines TRBV24-1 with TRBJ1-2, with D possibly being TRBD1 (5 bases). The CDR3 consists of 11 residues. Germline V gene lookup returns CDR1 KGHDR and CDR2 SFDVKD. The V end was cut by 7 bases, the J end by 5 bases, with 7 bases between. This CDR3 is CATSQGYGYTF. CDR3 bases: TGTGCCACCAGCCAGGGATATGGCTACACCTTC.

The chain employs TRBV6-5 and TRBJ2-2, with 8 bases that match TRBD2. With V trimmed by 2 bases and J by 5 bases, 7 bases remained unmatched. Germline lookup yields CDR1 MNHEY and CDR2 SVGAGI. CDR3 length equals 16 residues. The CDR3 coding sequence is TGTGCCAGCAGTTACCCGGGGGGGGTCGGGACCGGGGAGCTGTTTTTT. Its protein product is CASSYPGGVGTGELFF.

The J gene is TRBJ2-1, the V gene TRBV19; 10 nucleotides line up with TRBD2. Losses at the gene ends were 6 bases for V and 8 bases for J; bases not matched to a gene: 7. Germline CDR1 reads LNHDA; CDR2 reads SQIVND (reference sequence). The CDR3 consists of 14 residues. This CDR3 is CASSPRTSGYEQFF. For the CDR3, the DNA is TGTGCCAGTAGCCCTAGGACTAGCGGCTATGAGCAGTTCTTC.

The rearrangement uses TRBV27 and TRBJ2-7, with 11 bases lining up with TRBD1. V dropped 4 bases and J dropped 2; count of bases not matched to a gene: 7. This CDR3 spans 16 amino acids. Per germline, CDR1 MNHEY and CDR2 SMNVEV (reference sequence). The CDR3, as DNA: TGTGCCAGCAGTTCCTCCCCGGGACAGGGGGCCTACGAGCAGTACTTC. Amino acid sequence: CASSSSPGQGAYEQYF.

V usage is TRBV14 and J usage is TRBJ1-4; 8 bases agree with TRBD1. With 1 base clipped from V and 8 bases from J, the junction kept 3 bases outside the gene matches. The CDR3 sequence is 14 residues long. Germline loops: CDR1 SGHDN, CDR2 FVKESK. As DNA, the CDR3 is TGTGCCAGCAGCCAAGGGACAGGGCGCGAAAAACTGTTTTTT. Translating gives CASSQGTGREKLFF.

V usage is TRBV25-1 and J usage is TRBJ1-2; D is possibly TRBD1 (6 bases). The CDR3 runs to 13 residues. The V gene lost 0 bases and the J gene lost 8 bases, with 10 bases spanning the gap. CDR1 is MGHDK and CDR2 is SYGVNS in the germline V gene. Written as DNA, the CDR3 is TGTGCCAGCAGTGAATACACAGGGTCAGGCTACACCTTC. It encodes CASSEYTGSGYTF.

DNA for the CDR3: TGCGCCAGCAGCTTTCGGGGAACCGGGGAGCTGTTTTTT. This encodes CASSFRGTGELFF. This chain uses TRBV5-1 with TRBJ2-2; D is possibly TRBD2 (5 bases). CDR1 and CDR2 (germline): SGHRS, YFSETQ. The V end was cut by 2 bases, the J end by 5 bases, with 7 bases between. This CDR3 has 13 residues. Based on the CDR3 plus reference TRBV5-1 and TRBJ2-2, the full variable domain is KAGVTQTPRYLIKTRGQQVTLSCSPISGHRSVSWYQQTPGQGLQFLFEYFSETQRNKGNFPGRFSGRQFSNSRSEMNVSTLELGDSALYLCASSFRGTGELFFGEGSRLTVL.

The CDR3 DNA is TGCGCCAGCAGCTTGAAGACCCGGGACAGGGTTTTGGAGGAGCAGTTCTTC. As protein: CASSLKTRDRVLEEQFF. The chain carries TRBV5-1 and TRBJ2-1; TRBD1 agrees at 9 bases. This CDR3 spans 17 amino acids. Losses at the gene ends were 1 base for V and 10 bases for J; bases not matched to a gene: 15. Germline V lookup: CDR1 SGHRS, CDR2 YFSETQ.